This T cell receptor (beta chain) was profiled in a study of radiation and T cells in renal cell carcinoma. Study in general: Nephrectomy followed 15 Gy stereotactic body radiation by 4 weeks. Broader study findings: From baseline, blood top tumor clonotypes peaked at 2 weeks post-radiation. No pretreatment tumor biopsies were available for baseline clonotypes.

Time point indicated: blood 2 weeks post-SBRT. Stated treatment: 15 Gy SBRT to primary tumor, nephrectomy 4 weeks later. Serial blood draws occurred at baseline and 2 and 4 weeks post-SBRT. Assay: immunoSEQ multiplex PCR; the TCRdb copy retains only in-frame clones and omits some. The sample lists tens of thousands of clones; 80% were seen once. Concerning this clone itself: What it binds is not known.

The CDR3 is 16 amino acids. In germline, CDR1 is SGDLS, CDR2 YYNGEE. The V and J ends lost 4 bases and 0 bases, in that order; junction bases with no gene match: 6. This chain connects TRBV9 to TRBJ2-2, with 7 positions matching TRBD2. The TCR comes from a woman aged 70-85 years with renal cell carcinoma. The specimen comprised blood, sampled from a patient whose treatment included radiotherapy and nephrectomy. CDR3 in DNA: TGTGCCAGCAGCCCGAGGGACTACTCGAACACCGGGGAGCTGTTTTTT. This codes for CASSPRDYSNTGELFF.